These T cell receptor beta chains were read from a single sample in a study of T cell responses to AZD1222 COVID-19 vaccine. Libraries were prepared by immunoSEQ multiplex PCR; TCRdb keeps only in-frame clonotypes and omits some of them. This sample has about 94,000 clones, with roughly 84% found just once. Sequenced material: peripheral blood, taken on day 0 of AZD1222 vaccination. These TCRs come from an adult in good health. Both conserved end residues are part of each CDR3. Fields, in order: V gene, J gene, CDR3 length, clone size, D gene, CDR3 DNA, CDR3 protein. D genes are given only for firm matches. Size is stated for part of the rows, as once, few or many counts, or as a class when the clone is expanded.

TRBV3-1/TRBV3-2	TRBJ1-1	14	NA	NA	TGTGCCAGCAGCCGAAACCAGGGCGACACTGAAGCTTTCTTT	CASSRNQGDTEAFF
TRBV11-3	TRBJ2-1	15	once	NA	TGTGCCAGCAGCTTAGGAAGAGGATCCTACAATGAGCAGTTCTTC	CASSLGRGSYNEQFF
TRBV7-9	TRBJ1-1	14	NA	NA	TGTGCCAGCAACCTGGGGGGGCAGCACACTGAAGCTTTCTTT	CASNLGGQHTEAFF
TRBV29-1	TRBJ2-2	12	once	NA	TGCAGCGCAGGTGCGTTCACCGGGGAGCTGTTTTTT	CSAGAFTGELFF
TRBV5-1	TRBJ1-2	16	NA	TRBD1	TGCGCCAGCACCCGAACAGGGGCGGGAAATAACTATGGCTACACCTTC	CASTRTGAGNNYGYTF
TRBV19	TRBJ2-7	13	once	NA	TGTGCCAGTCGTCCAAGAGGGTCCTACGAGCAGTACTTC	CASRPRGSYEQYF
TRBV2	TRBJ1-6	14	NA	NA	TGTGCCAGCAGGGAACTGACAGACTATTCACCCCTCCACTTT	CASRELTDYSPLHF
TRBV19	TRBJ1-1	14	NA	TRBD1	TGTGCCAGTAGTACCCAAGGAGGGACAGGGCAAGCTTTCTTT	CASSTQGGTGQAFF
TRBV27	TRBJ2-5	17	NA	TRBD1	TGTGCCAGCAGTTTAAGGACCCTGGGACAGGGAGGGGAGACCCAGTACTTC	CASSLRTLGQGGETQYF
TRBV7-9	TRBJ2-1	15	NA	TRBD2	TGTGCCAGCAGCCGCGCGGGGCTAGCGGGGTGGGAGCAGTTCTTC	CASSRAGLAGWEQFF
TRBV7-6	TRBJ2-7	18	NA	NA	TGTGCCAGCAGCGTTTTGACCAACCCGGGACGAACCGCCTACGAGCAGTACTTC	CASSVLTNPGRTAYEQYF
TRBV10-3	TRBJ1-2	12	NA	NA	TGTGCCATCAGTGAGGGGCCCTATGGCTACACCTTC	CAISEGPYGYTF
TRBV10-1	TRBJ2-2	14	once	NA	TGCGCCATCCAGAGTAGGGGGTGGATCGGGGAGCTGTTTTTT	CAIQSRGWIGELFF
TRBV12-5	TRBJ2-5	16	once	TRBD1	TGTGCTAGTGGTTTGGGTGGTACAGGGGCCCAAGAGACCCAGTACTTC	CASGLGGTGAQETQYF
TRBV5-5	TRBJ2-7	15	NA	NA	TGTGCCAGCAGCTTGAGTCCGGGTATGGGCTACGAGCAGTACTTC	CASSLSPGMGYEQYF
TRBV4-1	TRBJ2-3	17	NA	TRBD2	TGCGCCAGCAGCCGGGGACTACTAAGGGGAAGCACAGATACGCAGTATTTT	CASSRGLLRGSTDTQYF
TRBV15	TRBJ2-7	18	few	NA	TGTGCCACCAGCAGAGGGAACCGGGACGGTCCTAACTCCTACGAGCAGTACTTC	CATSRGNRDGPNSYEQYF
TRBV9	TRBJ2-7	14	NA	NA	TGTGCCAGCAGCGTTACGGACAGACCCTACGAGCAGTACTTC	CASSVTDRPYEQYF
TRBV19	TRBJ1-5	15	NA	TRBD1	TGTGCCAGTAGTATAGGGACAGGGGGCGCTCAGCCCCAGCATTTT	CASSIGTGGAQPQHF
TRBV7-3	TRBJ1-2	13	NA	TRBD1	TGTGCCAGCAGCTCGGGACAGGGTTATGGCTACACCTTC	CASSSGQGYGYTF
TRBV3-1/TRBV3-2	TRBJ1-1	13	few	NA	TGTGCCAGCAGCCAAGCTCTGGGCACTGAAGCTTTCTTT	CASSQALGTEAFF
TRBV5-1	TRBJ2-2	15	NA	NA	TGCGCCAGCAGCTTGGCCTTCGGGGACACCGGGGAGCTGTTTTTT	CASSLAFGDTGELFF
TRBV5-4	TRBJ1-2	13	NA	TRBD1	TGTGCCAGCAGCAGGGACAGGGAGGATGGCTACACCTTC	CASSRDREDGYTF
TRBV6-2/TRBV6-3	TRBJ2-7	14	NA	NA	TGTGCCAGCAGTTACCTTAGCAACCCCTACGAGCAGTACTTC	CASSYLSNPYEQYF
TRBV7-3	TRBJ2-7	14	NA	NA	TGTGCCAGCAGCCCTGGCGGCACATCCTACGAGCAGTACTTC	CASSPGGTSYEQYF